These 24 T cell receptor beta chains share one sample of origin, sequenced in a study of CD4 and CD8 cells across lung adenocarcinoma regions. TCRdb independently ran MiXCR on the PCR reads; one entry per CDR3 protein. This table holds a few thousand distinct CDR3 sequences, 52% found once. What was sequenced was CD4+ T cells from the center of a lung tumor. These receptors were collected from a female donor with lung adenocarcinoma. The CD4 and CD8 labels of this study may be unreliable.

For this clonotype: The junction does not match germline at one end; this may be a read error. CDR3 DNA sequence: TGTGCCAGCAGTGGCCGGGGCGTCACAAATACGCAGTATTTT. Its protein is CASSGRGVTNTQYF. This chain connects TRBV6-1 to TRBJ2-3, with D possibly being TRBD1 or TRBD2 (5 bases each). Germline CDR1 MNHNS, CDR2 SASEGT. This CDR3 region has 14 residues.

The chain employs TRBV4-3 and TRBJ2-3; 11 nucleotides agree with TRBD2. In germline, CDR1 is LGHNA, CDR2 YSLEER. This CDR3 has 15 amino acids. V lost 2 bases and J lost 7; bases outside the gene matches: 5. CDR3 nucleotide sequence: TGCGCCAGCAGCCAACTAGCGGGAGGCCCCTATACGCAGTATTTT. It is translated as CASSQLAGGPYTQYF.

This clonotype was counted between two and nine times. CDR3 sequence: CASSQDPGPYGYTF. For the CDR3, the DNA is TGTGCCAGCAGCCAAGATCCCGGACCGTATGGCTACACCTTC. This sequence joins TRBV14 and TRBJ1-2, with no clear D. V was clipped by 0 bases and J by 5 bases, with 10 bases between them. The CDR3 sequence is 14 residues long. From germline, CDR1 is SGHDN and CDR2 FVKESK.

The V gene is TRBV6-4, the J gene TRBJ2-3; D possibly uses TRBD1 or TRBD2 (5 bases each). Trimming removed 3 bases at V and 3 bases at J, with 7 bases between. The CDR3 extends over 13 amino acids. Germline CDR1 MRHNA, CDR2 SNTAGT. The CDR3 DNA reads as TGTGCCAGCAGTGAGGGGGAGACAGATACGCAGTATTTT. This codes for CASSEGETDTQYF.

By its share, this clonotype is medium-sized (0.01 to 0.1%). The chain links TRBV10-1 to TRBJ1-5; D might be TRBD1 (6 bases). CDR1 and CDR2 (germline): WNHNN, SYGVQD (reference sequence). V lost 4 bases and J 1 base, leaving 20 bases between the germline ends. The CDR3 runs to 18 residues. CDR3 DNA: TGCGCCAGCAGTGGGGGATCCGCGACAGGCGACAGCAATCAGCCCCAGCATTTT. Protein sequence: CASSGGSATGDSNQPQHF.

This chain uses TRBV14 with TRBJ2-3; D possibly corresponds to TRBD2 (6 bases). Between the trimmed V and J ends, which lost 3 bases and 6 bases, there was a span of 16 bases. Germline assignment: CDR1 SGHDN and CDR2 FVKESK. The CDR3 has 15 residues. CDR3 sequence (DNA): TGTGCCAGCAGCCAGGTGATCGGGGCGGGGGATACGCAGTATTTT. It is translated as CASSQVIGAGDTQYF.

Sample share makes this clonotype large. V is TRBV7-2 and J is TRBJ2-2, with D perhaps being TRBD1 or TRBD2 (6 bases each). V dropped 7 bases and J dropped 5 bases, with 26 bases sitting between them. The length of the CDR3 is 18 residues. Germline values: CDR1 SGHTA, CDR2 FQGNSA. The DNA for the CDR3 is TGTGCCAGCACTCATTGGGGGGCCGGACCCCAAGGGACCGGGGAGCTGTTTTTT. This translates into CASTHWGAGPQGTGELFF.

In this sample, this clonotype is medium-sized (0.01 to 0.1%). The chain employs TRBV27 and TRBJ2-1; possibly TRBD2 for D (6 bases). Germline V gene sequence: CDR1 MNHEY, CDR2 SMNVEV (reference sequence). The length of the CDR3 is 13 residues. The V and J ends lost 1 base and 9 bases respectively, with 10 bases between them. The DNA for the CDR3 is TGTGCCAGCAGTTTATTCGGGAGTGCTGAGCAGTTCTTC. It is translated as CASSLFGSAEQFF.

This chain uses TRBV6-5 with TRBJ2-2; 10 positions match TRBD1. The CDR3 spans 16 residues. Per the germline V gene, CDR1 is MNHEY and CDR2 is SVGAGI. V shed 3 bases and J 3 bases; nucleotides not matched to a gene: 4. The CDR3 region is CASSYQGQGYTGELFF. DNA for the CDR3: TGTGCCAGCAGTTATCAGGGACAGGGGTACACCGGGGAGCTGTTTTTT.

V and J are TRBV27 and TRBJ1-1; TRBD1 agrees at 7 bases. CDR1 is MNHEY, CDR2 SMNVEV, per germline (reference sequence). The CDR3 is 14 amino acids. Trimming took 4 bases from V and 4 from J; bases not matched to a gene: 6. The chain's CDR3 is CASSSYRGTTEAFF. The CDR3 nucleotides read TGTGCCAGCAGTTCGTACAGGGGAACCACTGAAGCTTTCTTT.

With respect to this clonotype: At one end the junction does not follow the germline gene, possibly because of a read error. This chain's CDR3 is CASTLLGGDGNTQYF. The DNA of the CDR3 is TGTGCCAGCACCCTCCTCGGCGGGGACGGAAACACTCAGTACTTC. V and J are TRBV27 and TRBJ2-4; possible D gene TRBD2, 6 bases. The CDR3 length is 15 residues. Germline V lookup: CDR1 MNHEY, CDR2 SMNVEV (reference sequence).

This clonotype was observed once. CDR3 sequence: CAGLGARDTDTQYF. The CDR3 DNA reads as TGTGCGGGGCTAGGGGCCCGTGACACAGATACGCAGTACTTC. The chain couples TRBV6-1 to TRBJ2-3; D possibly corresponds to TRBD1 (5 bases). The better agreement between TRBJ2-7 and the DNA end casts doubt on the J call. Germline CDR1 is MNHNS and CDR2 is SASEGT. This CDR3 is built from 14 residues.

CDR3: CASSFPRLAGGPMDTQYF. Here the CDR3 DNA reads TGTGCCAGCAGTTTTCCTCGACTAGCGGGAGGGCCGATGGATACGCAGTATTTT. J is TRBJ2-3 and V is TRBV6-5; TRBD2 matches at 14 bases. The CDR3 consists of 18 residues. V shed 4 bases and J 6 bases; nucleotides not matched to a gene: 12. Germline assignment: CDR1 MNHEY and CDR2 SVGAGI.

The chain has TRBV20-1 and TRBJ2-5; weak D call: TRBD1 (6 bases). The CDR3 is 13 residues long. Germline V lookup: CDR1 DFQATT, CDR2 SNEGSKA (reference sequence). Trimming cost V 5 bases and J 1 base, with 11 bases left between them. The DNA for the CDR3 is TGCAGTGCTCAGTGGACAGCCCAAGAGACCCAGTACTTC. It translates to CSAQWTAQETQYF.

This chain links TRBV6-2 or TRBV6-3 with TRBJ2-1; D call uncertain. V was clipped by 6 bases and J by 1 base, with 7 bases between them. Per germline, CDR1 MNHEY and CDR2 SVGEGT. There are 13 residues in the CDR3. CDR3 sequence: CASRSGSYNEQFF. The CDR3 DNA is TGTGCCAGCAGGTCTGGGTCCTACAATGAGCAGTTCTTC.

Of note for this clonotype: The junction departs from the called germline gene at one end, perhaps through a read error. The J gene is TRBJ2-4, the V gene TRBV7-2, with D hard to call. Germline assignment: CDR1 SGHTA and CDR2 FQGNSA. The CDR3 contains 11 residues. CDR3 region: CAGSLQTSQYF. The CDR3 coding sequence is TGTGCCGGCAGCTTACAAACGTCTCAGTACTTC. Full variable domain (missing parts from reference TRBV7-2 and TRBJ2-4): GAGVSQSPSNKVTEKGKDVELRCDPISGHTALYWYRQSLGQGLEFLIYFQGNSAPDKSGLPSDRFSAERTGGSVSTLTIQRTQQEDSAVYLCAGSLQTSQYFGAGTRLSVL.

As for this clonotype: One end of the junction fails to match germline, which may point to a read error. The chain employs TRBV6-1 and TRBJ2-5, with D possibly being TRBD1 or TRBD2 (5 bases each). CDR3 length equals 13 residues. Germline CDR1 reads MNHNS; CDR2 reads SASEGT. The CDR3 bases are TGTGCCAGCAGTGTGGGGGACCAAGATACCCAGTATTTC. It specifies CASSVGDQDTQYF.

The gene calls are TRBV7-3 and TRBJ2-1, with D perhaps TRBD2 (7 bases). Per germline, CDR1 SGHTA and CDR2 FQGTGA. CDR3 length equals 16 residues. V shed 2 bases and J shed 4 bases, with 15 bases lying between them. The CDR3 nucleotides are TGTGCCAGCAGCTTACGAGGGGGGGCGGCGTACAATGAGCAGTTCTTC. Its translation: CASSLRGGAAYNEQFF.

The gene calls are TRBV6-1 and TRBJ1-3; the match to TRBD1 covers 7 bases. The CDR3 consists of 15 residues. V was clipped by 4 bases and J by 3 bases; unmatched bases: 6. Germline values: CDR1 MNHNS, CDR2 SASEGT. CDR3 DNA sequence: TGTGCCAGCAGTGTTGAGGGGGCGGGTGGAAACACCATATATTTT. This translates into CASSVEGAGGNTIYF.

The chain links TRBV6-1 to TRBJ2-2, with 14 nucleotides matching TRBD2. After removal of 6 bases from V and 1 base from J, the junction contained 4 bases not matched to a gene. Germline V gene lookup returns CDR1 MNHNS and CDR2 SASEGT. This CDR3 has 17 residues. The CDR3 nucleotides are TGTGCCAGCAGAAGAGGACTAGCGGGAGGGAACACCGGGGAGCTGTTTTTT. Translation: CASRRGLAGGNTGELFF.

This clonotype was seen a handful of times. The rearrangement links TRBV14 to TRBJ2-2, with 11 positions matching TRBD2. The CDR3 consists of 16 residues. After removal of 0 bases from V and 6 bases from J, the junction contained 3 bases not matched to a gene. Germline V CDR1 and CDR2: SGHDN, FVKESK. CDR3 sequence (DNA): TGTGCCAGCAGCCAAGATGTAGCGGGAGGGCCCGGGGAGCTGTTTTTT. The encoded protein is CASSQDVAGGPGELFF.

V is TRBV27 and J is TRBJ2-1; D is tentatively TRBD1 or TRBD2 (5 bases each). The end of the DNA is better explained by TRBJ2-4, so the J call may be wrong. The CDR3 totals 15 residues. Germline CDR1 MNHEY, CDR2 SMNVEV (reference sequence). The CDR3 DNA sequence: TGTGCCAGGGGGCTCGGAGGTGGTGACAAAAACATTCAGTACTTC. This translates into CARGLGGGDKNIQYF.

The CDR3 here is CASSYSMSNEQFF. CDR3 nucleotide sequence: TGTGCCAGCAGTTACTCGATGTCCAATGAGCAGTTCTTC. The genes are TRBV6-5 and TRBJ2-1, with D unclear. Germline V gene lookup returns CDR1 MNHEY and CDR2 SVGAGI. The CDR3 spans 13 residues. V lost 0 bases to trimming and J lost 6 bases, with 6 bases between them.

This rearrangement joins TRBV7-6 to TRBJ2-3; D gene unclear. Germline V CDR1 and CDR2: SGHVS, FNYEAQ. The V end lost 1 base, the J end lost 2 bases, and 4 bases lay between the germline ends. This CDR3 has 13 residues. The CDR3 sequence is CASSLGVTDTQYF. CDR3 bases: TGTGCCAGCAGCTTAGGGGTCACAGATACGCAGTATTTT.